The clone carrying this T cell receptor (beta chain) was found many times. Researchers amplified the TCR beta CDR3 regions from RNA transcripts. With the HTBI primer set, the TCR CDR3 went through a first round of RT-PCR. TCRdb fed the multiplex PCR reads into MiXCR, producing one record per CDR3 protein. Among fewer than 400,000 distinct CDR3 sequences listed, roughly 13% were seen once. Thyroid ultrasound and orbital computed tomography, with clinical symptoms and serum thyroxine and TRAb, informed diagnoses. This sample is drawn from a study of T cells in Graves' hyperthyroidism and ophthalmopathy. The CDR3 spans 17 residues. The ends were cut back, 4 bases at V and 2 bases at J, with 21 bases in the middle. The V gene's germline CDR1 is MGHDK and CDR2 SYGVNS.

Sequencing used blood. The sequence was collected from a man in his fifties or sixties with Graves' ophthalmopathy. This chain uses TRBV25-1 with TRBJ2-7; the D gene could be TRBD1 or TRBD2 (8 bases each). In DNA, the CDR3 is TGTGCCAGCAGTGCAGGGGGCGAAGCGGGAGAGACCTACGAGCAGTACTTC. It codes for CASSAGGEAGETYEQYF.